These 22 T cell receptor beta chains share one sample of origin, sequenced in a study of beta chain features in type 1 diabetes. Study-level points and caveats: Significant though moderate, a shortening of TCRB CDR3s appeared in all four CD4+ subsets of Type 1 diabetes patients.

The entirety of the isolated RNA underwent reverse transcription, so expressed TCRB transcripts were sequenced. Sequenced by immunoSEQ multiplex PCR; TCRdb stores in-frame clones only, minus some. The sample carries around 280,000 clones, over 14% recorded once. These receptors are not linked to any known antigen. The sequenced material came from naive CD4+ T cells from blood. These receptor sequences come from a man aged 18 to 29 with type 1 diabetes.

This clone was seen only a few times. V gene TRBV30 combines with J gene TRBJ2-7, with 14 positions matching TRBD2. The CDR3 spans 15 residues. With V trimmed by 4 bases and J by 4 bases, 6 bases remained unmatched. Germline-derived CDR1 and CDR2 are GTSNPN and SVGIG (reference sequence). The CDR3 region is CAWTGTSGSAYEQYF. DNA for the CDR3: TGTGCCTGGACCGGGACTAGCGGGAGCGCATACGAGCAGTACTTC.

The table lists this clone with a few counts. This chain connects TRBV6-4 to TRBJ2-3; no clear D gene. Looked up from germline, CDR1 is MRHNA and CDR2 is SNTAGT. The ends were cut back, 4 bases at V and 2 bases at J, with 10 bases in the middle. The CDR3 extends over 14 amino acids. The CDR3 loop is CASSVRSFTDTQYF. CDR3 DNA sequence: TGTGCCAGCAGTGTCAGGTCTTTCACAGATACGCAGTATTTT.

This clone was detected only a few times. The chain joins TRBV18 to TRBJ1-4, with D unresolved. The CDR3 runs 14 residues. Germline CDR1 is KGHSH and CDR2 is LQKENI. The V gene lost 8 bases and the J gene lost 0 bases, with 10 bases spanning the gap. This CDR3 reads CASPRASTNEKLFF. DNA of the CDR3: TGTGCCAGCCCGAGGGCTTCAACTAATGAAAAACTGTTTTTT.

This clone came up a few times. This sample also contains other DNA sequences that code for the same CDR3. The gene calls are TRBV5-1 and TRBJ2-7; D remains ambiguous. Looked up from germline, CDR1 is SGHRS and CDR2 is YFSETQ. Trimming took 0 bases from V and 3 from J, leaving 7 bases between them. This CDR3 spans 13 amino acids. The CDR3 region is CASSLDRVYEQYF. For the CDR3, the DNA is TGCGCCAGCAGCTTGGACAGAGTCTACGAGCAGTACTTC.

This clone showed up just a few times. V usage is TRBV5-4 and J usage is TRBJ1-2; TRBD1 agrees at 8 bases. There are 15 residues in the CDR3. From germline, CDR1 is SGHNT and CDR2 YYREEE (reference sequence). V lost 3 bases, J lost 7 bases, and 11 bases stayed unmatched. CDR3 coding DNA: TGTGCCAGCAGCTCAAACCAGGGGGCAGTCTCTGGCTACACCTTC. This encodes CASSSNQGAVSGYTF.

This chain connects TRBV7-2 to TRBJ2-1; the D gene is possibly TRBD1 (5 bases). This CDR3 is 15 amino acids long. V was pared by 3 bases and J by 6 bases, with 15 bases between. Per the germline V gene, CDR1 is SGHTA and CDR2 is FQGNSA. CDR3 coding DNA: TGTGCCAGCAGCTTCGTGTCTGGGGCTACCAATGAGCAGTTCTTC. It specifies CASSFVSGATNEQFF.

This clone was seen only a few times. This chain uses TRBV9 with TRBJ2-1, with D unresolved. The CDR3 consists of 12 residues. CDR1 is SGDLS, CDR2 YYNGEE, per germline. V shed 3 bases and J shed 8 bases, with 9 bases lying between them. The CDR3 loop is CASSAPRDEQFF. DNA for the CDR3: TGTGCCAGCAGCGCCCCCCGGGATGAGCAGTTCTTC.

This chain links TRBV25-1 with TRBJ1-4, with D maybe TRBD1 (5 bases). V was pared by 3 bases and J by 6 bases, with 14 bases between. Germline values: CDR1 MGHDK, CDR2 SYGVNS. The CDR3 is 15 amino acids. CDR3 region: CASSEVGLGDEKLFF. The CDR3 coding sequence is TGTGCCAGCAGTGAGGTGGGACTCGGCGATGAAAAACTGTTTTTT.

This clone was counted between two and nine times. The chain carries TRBV30 and TRBJ2-3; TRBD1 might be the D (5 bases). The CDR3 is 14 residues long. Trimming took off 3 bases at V and 3 bases at J, with 13 bases between the two ends. The germline CDR1 and CDR2 sequences are GTSNPN and SVGIG (reference sequence). The CDR3 DNA reads as TGTGCCTGGAGCAGGGTGCACTGGACAGATACGCAGTATTTT. It codes for CAWSRVHWTDTQYF.

V is TRBV28 and J is TRBJ2-7, with TRBD2 identical over 7 bases. CDR1 is MDHEN, CDR2 SYDVKM, per germline. This CDR3 spans 15 amino acids. V lost 6 bases and J lost 4; bases outside the gene matches: 12. CDR3: CASSYAGEGFYEQYF. The DNA for the CDR3 is TGTGCCAGCAGCTATGCGGGGGAGGGATTTTACGAGCAGTACTTC.

This clone was observed a few times. V is TRBV5-1 and J is TRBJ2-4; 8 bases agree with TRBD1. The CDR3 consists of 14 residues. Trimming removed 4 bases from V and 7 bases from J; junction bases left unmatched: 7. Per the germline V gene, CDR1 is SGHRS and CDR2 is YFSETQ. The CDR3 coding sequence is TGCGCCAGCAGCAAGACAGGGGCGGATAACATTCAGTACTTC. Translation gives CASSKTGADNIQYF. Looking up the rest from reference TRBV5-1 and TRBJ2-4 gives the full variable domain: KAGVTQTPRYLIKTRGQQVTLSCSPISGHRSVSWYQQTPGQGLQFLFEYFSETQRNKGNFPGRFSGRQFSNSRSEMNVSTLELGDSALYLCASSKTGADNIQYFGAGTRLSVL.

The J gene is TRBJ2-3, the V gene TRBV6-5; TRBD2 might be the D (6 bases). The CDR3 has 12 amino acids. The germline V gene encodes CDR1 MNHEY and CDR2 SVGAGI. V gave up 2 bases and J gave up 15 bases, with 15 bases separating them. The CDR3 DNA reads TGTGCCAGCAGTTACAGGAGGGGCCAGCAATATTTT. Translated: CASSYRRGQQYF.

The rearrangement uses TRBV25-1 and TRBJ1-4; 8 bases agree with TRBD1. The V and J ends lost 3 bases and 10 bases, in that order; junction bases with no gene match: 7. From germline, CDR1 is MGHDK and CDR2 SYGVNS. The CDR3 spans 14 residues. The CDR3 DNA follows: TGTGCCAGCAGTGATGGACAGGGCTCAAGAAAACTGTTTTTT. Residues: CASSDGQGSRKLFF.

The chain carries TRBV2 and TRBJ1-2; D is possibly TRBD1 (6 bases). Germline CDR1 is SNHLY and CDR2 is FYNNEI. With 9 bases removed from V and 0 bases from J, the gap between germline ends came to 20 bases. This CDR3 contains 16 residues. CDR3 DNA sequence: TGTGCCAGGTATACAAGGACAGACAAAGCTAACTATGGCTACACCTTC. Amino acids: CARYTRTDKANYGYTF. The full variable domain, rest sourced from reference TRBV2 and TRBJ1-2, is EPEVTQTPSHQVTQMGQEVILRCVPISNHLYFYWYRQILGQKVEFLVSFYNNEISEKSEIFDDQFSVERPDGSNFTLKIRSTKLEDSAMYFCARYTRTDKANYGYTFGSGTRLTVV.

This chain uses TRBV28 with TRBJ2-7; 9 nucleotides match TRBD2. The CDR3 contains 14 residues. Germline CDR1 MDHEN, CDR2 SYDVKM. V dropped 4 bases and J dropped 2; count of bases not matched to a gene: 3. CDR3 loop: CASSSGLATYEQYF. In DNA, the CDR3 is TGTGCCAGCAGTTCGGGACTAGCAACCTACGAGCAGTACTTC.

The gene calls are TRBV14 and TRBJ1-2; TRBD1 might be the D (6 bases). The CDR3 is made up of 13 amino acids. With 1 base removed from V and 5 bases from J, the gap between germline ends came to 8 bases. Germline V CDR1 and CDR2: SGHDN, FVKESK. The CDR3 DNA sequence: TGTGCCAGCAGCCAAGGACAGGAATATGGCTACACCTTC. Its translation is CASSQGQEYGYTF.

This clone was recorded a few times. The V call is TRBV11-2, the J call TRBJ2-1; tentatively, D is TRBD2 (5 bases). The V gene lost 3 bases and the J gene lost 4 bases, with 13 bases spanning the gap. Per germline, CDR1 SGHAT and CDR2 FQNNGV. The CDR3 extends over 15 amino acids. CDR3 bases: TGTGCCAGCAGCTTTACTAGTGGGGATTACAATGAGCAGTTCTTC. Translating gives CASSFTSGDYNEQFF.

This chain links TRBV2 with TRBJ2-7; D possibly corresponds to TRBD1 (5 bases). Germline CDR1 SNHLY, CDR2 FYNNEI. The CDR3 covers 12 residues. The CDR3 here is CASNQQGYEQYF. The CDR3 DNA sequence: TGTGCTTCCAACCAGCAGGGCTACGAGCAGTACTTC. The whole variable domain, filled in from reference TRBV2 and TRBJ2-7, reads EPEVTQTPSHQVTQMGQEVILRCVPISNHLYFYWYRQILGQKVEFLVSFYNNEISEKSEIFDDQFSVERPDGSNFTLKIRSTKLEDSAMYFCASNQQGYEQYFGPGTRLTVT.

J is TRBJ2-7 and V is TRBV18, with D possibly TRBD2 on 6 matching bases. Germline lookup yields CDR1 KGHSH and CDR2 LQKENI. The germline V and J ends were trimmed by 6 bases and 1 base, with 19 bases remaining between them. The CDR3 sequence is 16 residues long. For the CDR3, the DNA is TGTGCCAGCTCGCAATCGGGACTTTCTGCGTCCTACGAGCAGTACTTC. This gives the protein CASSQSGLSASYEQYF.

This clone was picked up a small number of times. The genes are TRBV7-2 and TRBJ2-5; D might be TRBD2 (5 bases). Germline assignment: CDR1 SGHTA and CDR2 FQGNSA. V lost 5 bases, J lost 7 bases, and 20 bases lay in between. The CDR3 sequence is 15 residues long. CDR3 in DNA: TGTGCCAGCAGCCTCGTGAAGACTCCCAGCGGGACCCAGTACTTC. It translates to CASSLVKTPSGTQYF.

V usage is TRBV11-2 and J usage is TRBJ2-7; perhaps TRBD2 as D (6 bases). This CDR3 is 13 amino acids long. The V end lost 1 base, the J end lost 3 bases, and 7 bases lay between the germline ends. Germline-derived CDR1 and CDR2 are SGHAT and FQNNGV. The CDR3 loop reads CASSLGGVYEQYF. The DNA of the CDR3 is TGTGCCAGCAGCTTAGGGGGGGTCTACGAGCAGTACTTC.

This clone was counted only a few times. The chain combines TRBV11-2 with TRBJ2-1, with 10 bases lining up with TRBD2. The germline CDR1 and CDR2 sequences are SGHAT and FQNNGV. After removal of 5 bases from V and 8 bases from J, the junction contained 15 bases not matched to a gene. The CDR3 length is 17 residues. The CDR3 is CASSPRSLAGVLDEQFF. CDR3 nucleotides: TGTGCCAGCAGCCCCCGTTCCCTAGCGGGAGTACTAGATGAGCAGTTCTTC.